This paragraph covers one T cell receptor (beta chain) sequence. The data were produced by immunoSEQ multiplex PCR, yet TCRdb's version contains in-frame clones alone and is incomplete. Of about 190,000 clones detected, approximately 92% appear once; the ten largest clones hold 1.4% to 1.5%. The record originates from a study of control samples from healthy donors and cancer patients. Germline lookup yields CDR1 WNHNN and CDR2 SYGVQD (reference sequence). V shed 4 bases and J 5 bases; nucleotides not matched to a gene: 3. The CDR3 consists of 13 residues. This clonotype was sampled from a man aged 18 to 30 in good health. The V and J genes are TRBV10-1 and TRBJ2-3; 7 positions match TRBD1. Source material: blood. The CDR3 sequence: CASSGYRGDTQYF. For the CDR3, the DNA is TGCGCCAGCAGTGGTTACAGGGGAGATACGCAGTATTTT.